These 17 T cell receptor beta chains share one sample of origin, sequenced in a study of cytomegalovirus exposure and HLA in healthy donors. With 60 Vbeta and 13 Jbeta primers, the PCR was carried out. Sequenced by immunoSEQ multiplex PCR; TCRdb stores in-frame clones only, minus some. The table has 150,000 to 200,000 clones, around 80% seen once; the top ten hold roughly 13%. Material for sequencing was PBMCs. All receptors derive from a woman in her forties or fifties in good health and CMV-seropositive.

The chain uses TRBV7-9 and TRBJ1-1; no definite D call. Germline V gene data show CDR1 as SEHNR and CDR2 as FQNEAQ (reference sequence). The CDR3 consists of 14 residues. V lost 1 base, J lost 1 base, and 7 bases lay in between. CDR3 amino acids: CASSLGQRNTEAFF. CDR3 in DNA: TGTGCCAGCAGCTTAGGCCAGCGGAACACTGAAGCTTTCTTT.

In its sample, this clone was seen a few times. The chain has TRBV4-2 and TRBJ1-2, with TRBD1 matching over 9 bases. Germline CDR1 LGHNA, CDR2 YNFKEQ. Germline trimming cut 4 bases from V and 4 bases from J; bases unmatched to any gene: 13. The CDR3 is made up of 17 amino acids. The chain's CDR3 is CASSPTGGSLSIYGYTF. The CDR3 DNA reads TGTGCCAGCAGCCCGACAGGGGGTTCTCTCTCAATCTATGGCTACACCTTC.

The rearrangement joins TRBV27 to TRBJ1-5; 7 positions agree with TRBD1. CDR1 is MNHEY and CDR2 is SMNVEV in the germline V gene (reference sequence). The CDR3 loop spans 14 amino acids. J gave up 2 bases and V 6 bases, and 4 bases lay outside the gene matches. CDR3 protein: CASSIGQGNQPQHF. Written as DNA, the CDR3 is TGTGCCAGCAGCATAGGACAGGGCAATCAGCCCCAGCATTTT.

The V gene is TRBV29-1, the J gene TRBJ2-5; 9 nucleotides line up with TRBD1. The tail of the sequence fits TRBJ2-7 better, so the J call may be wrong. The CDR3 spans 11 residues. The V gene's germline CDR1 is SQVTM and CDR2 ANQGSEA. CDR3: CSGGQGNEQYF. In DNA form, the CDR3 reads TGCAGCGGGGGACAGGGTAACGAGCAGTACTTC.

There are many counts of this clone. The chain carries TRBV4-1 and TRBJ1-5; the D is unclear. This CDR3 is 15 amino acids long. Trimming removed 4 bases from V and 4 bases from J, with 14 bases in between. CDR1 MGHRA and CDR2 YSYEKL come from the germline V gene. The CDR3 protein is CASSLEPGLNQPQHF. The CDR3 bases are TGCGCCAGCAGCCTGGAACCGGGATTGAATCAGCCCCAGCATTTT.

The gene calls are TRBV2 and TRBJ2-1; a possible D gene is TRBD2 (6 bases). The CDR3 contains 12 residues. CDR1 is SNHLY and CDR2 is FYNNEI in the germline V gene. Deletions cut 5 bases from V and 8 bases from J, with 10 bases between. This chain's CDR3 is CASSSEGYEQFF. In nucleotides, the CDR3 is TGTGCCAGCAGTTCGGAGGGCTATGAGCAGTTCTTC.

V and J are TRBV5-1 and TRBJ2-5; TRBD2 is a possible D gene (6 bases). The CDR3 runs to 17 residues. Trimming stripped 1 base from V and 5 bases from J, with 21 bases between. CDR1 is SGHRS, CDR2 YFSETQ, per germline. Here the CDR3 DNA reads TGCGCCAGCAGCTTGTTTCCGGGACTCACGGTGGGTGAGACCCAGTACTTC. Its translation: CASSLFPGLTVGETQYF.

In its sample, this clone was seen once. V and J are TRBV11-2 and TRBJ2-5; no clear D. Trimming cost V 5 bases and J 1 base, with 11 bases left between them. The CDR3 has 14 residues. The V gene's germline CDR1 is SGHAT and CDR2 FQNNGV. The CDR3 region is CASSLSIGQETQYF. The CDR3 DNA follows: TGTGCCAGCAGCCTTAGTATTGGCCAAGAGACCCAGTACTTC. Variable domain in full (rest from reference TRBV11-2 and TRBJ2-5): EAGVAQSPRYKIIEKRQSVAFWCNPISGHATLYWYQQILGQGPKLLIQFQNNGVVDDSQLPKDRFSAERLKGVDSTLKIQPAKLEDSAVYLCASSLSIGQETQYFGPGTRLLVL.

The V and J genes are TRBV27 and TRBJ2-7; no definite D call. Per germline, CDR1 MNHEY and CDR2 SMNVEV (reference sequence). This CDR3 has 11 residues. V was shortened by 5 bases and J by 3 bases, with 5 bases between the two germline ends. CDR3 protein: CASSDFYEQYF. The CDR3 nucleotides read TGTGCCAGCAGTGACTTCTACGAGCAGTACTTC.

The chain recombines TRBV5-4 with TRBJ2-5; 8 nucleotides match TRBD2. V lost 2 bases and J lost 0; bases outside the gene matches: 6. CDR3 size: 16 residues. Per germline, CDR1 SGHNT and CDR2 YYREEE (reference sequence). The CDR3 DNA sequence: TGTGCCAGCAGCTTATTTCGGGGGGGTAACCAAGAGACCCAGTACTTC. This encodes CASSLFRGGNQETQYF.

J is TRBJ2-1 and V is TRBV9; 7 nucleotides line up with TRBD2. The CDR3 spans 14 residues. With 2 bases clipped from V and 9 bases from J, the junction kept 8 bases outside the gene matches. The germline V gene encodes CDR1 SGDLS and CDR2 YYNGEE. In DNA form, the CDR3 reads TGTGCCAGCAGCGTGGGAGGCGGGGGTAGTGAGCAGTTCTTC. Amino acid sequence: CASSVGGGGSEQFF.

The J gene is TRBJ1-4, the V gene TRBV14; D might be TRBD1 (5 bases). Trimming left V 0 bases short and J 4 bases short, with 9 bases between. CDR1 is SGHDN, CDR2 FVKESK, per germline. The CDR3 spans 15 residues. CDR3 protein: CASSQENRGNEKLFF. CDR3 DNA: TGTGCCAGCAGCCAAGAAAATAGGGGTAATGAAAAACTGTTTTTT.

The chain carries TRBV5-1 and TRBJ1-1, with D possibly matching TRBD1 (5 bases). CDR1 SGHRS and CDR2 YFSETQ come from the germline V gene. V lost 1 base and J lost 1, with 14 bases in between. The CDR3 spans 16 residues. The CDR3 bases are TGCGCCAGCAGCTTGTCAGTTTCTCAGGGGAACACTGAAGCTTTCTTT. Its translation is CASSLSVSQGNTEAFF.

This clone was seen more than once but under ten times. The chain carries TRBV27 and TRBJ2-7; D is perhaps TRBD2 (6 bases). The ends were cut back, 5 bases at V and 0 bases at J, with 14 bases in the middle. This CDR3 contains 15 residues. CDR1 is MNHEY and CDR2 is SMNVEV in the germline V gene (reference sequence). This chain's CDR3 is CASSPRGVGSYEQYF. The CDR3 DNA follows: TGTGCCAGCAGTCCGCGGGGTGTTGGCTCCTACGAGCAGTACTTC.

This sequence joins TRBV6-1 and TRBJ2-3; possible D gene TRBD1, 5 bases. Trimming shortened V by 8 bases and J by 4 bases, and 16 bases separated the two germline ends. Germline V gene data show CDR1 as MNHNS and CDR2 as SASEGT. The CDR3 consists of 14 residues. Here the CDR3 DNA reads TGTGCCAGCGGGGAAGTTAGGGGCGCAGATACGCAGTATTTT. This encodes CASGEVRGADTQYF.

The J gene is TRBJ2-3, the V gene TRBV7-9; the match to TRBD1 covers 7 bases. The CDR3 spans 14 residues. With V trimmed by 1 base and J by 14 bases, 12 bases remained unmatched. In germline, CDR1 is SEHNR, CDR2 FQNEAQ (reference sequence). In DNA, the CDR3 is TGTGCCAGCAGCTTAGGTGGGCCGGGACAGATGATGTATTTT. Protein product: CASSLGGPGQMMYF.

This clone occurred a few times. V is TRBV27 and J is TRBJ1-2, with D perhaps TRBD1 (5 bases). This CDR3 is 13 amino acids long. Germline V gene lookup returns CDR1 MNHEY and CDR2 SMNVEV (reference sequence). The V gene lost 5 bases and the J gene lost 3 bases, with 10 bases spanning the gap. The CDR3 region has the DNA TGTGCCAGCAGTCGCGGGACTTACTATGGCTACACCTTC. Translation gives CASSRGTYYGYTF.